The 15 T cell receptor beta chains reported below all come from one sample, sequenced in a study of multiple sclerosis patients with progressive multifocal leukoencephalopathy. The time point: roughly 6 months of natalizumab therapy. This table comes from immunoSEQ multiplex PCR, and its TCRdb copy is limited to in-frame clones, with some not included. The table shows 29,000 or so clones, with roughly 90% occurring only once. The source was PBMCs, collected from a patient treated with natalizumab. These receptors were collected from a human donor with multiple sclerosis.

The J gene is TRBJ1-2, the V gene TRBV5-4; D not certain. CDR3 length equals 12 residues. Between the trimmed V and J ends, which lost 0 bases and 5 bases, there was a span of 5 bases. Germline-derived CDR1 and CDR2 are SGHNT and YYREEE (reference sequence). This CDR3 reads CASSLARYGYTF. CDR3 nucleotides: TGTGCCAGCAGCTTGGCACGGTATGGCTACACCTTC.

The chain recombines TRBV27 with TRBJ2-7; 9 bases match TRBD2. The CDR3 sequence is 14 residues long. Germline CDR1 is MNHEY and CDR2 is SMNVEV (reference sequence). V lost 3 bases to trimming and J lost 3 bases; unmatched junction nucleotides: 3. The CDR3 loop reads CASSLGLAHYEQYF. CDR3 coding DNA: TGTGCCAGCAGTTTGGGACTAGCCCACTACGAGCAGTACTTC.

The chain recombines TRBV28 with TRBJ1-1; no reliable D call. Trimming left V 7 bases short and J 1 base short, with 16 bases between. The germline V gene has CDR1 MDHEN and CDR2 SYDVKM. The CDR3 length is 15 residues. CDR3 protein: CASNYPGNSNTEAFF. CDR3 nucleotides: TGTGCCAGCAATTACCCTGGGAATTCGAACACTGAAGCTTTCTTT.

The rearrangement links TRBV28 to TRBJ2-6; no clear D. There are 15 residues in the CDR3. Germline V gives CDR1 MDHEN, CDR2 SYDVKM. V lost 2 bases and J 2 bases, leaving 7 bases between the germline ends. The CDR3 loop reads CASSLRWAGANVLTF. CDR3 DNA: TGTGCCAGCAGTTTAAGGTGGGCTGGGGCCAACGTCCTGACTTTC.

The chain carries TRBV7-2 and TRBJ1-1; D is possibly TRBD1 (6 bases). The V end was cut by 5 bases, the J end by 10 bases, with 14 bases between. CDR3 length equals 12 residues. The V gene's germline CDR1 is SGHTA and CDR2 FQGNSA. The CDR3 sequence: CASSPNRVGAFF. Here the CDR3 DNA reads TGTGCCAGCAGCCCAAACAGGGTGGGAGCTTTCTTT.

V and J are TRBV4-2 and TRBJ1-4; no clear D. CDR1 is LGHNA and CDR2 is YNFKEQ in the germline V gene. This CDR3 has 14 residues. Trimming removed 4 bases from V and 1 base from J, with 7 bases in between. Written as DNA, the CDR3 is TGTGCCAGCAGCCGGAGTGAAACTAATGAAAAACTGTTTTTT. Translation: CASSRSETNEKLFF.

The gene calls are TRBV7-9 and TRBJ1-1, with no clear D. The V gene's germline CDR1 is SEHNR and CDR2 FQNEAQ (reference sequence). There are 17 residues in the CDR3. The CDR3 reads CGYLKMESSAGNTEAFF. The CDR3 region has the DNA TGTGGGTACTTAAAAATGGAGTCTTCGGCTGGGAACACTGAAGCTTTCTTT.

In its sample, this clone was seen a few times. The chain employs TRBV5-4 and TRBJ1-3; D is unclear. Between the trimmed V and J ends, which lost 5 bases and 0 bases, there was a span of 12 bases. The CDR3 runs to 15 residues. Germline CDR1 is SGHNT and CDR2 is YYREEE (reference sequence). The CDR3 spells CASRADGFSGNTIYF. The CDR3 DNA reads TGTGCCAGCAGAGCGGACGGGTTCTCTGGAAACACCATATATTTT.

CDR3 sequence reads: CASSLRGNNEQFF. CDR3 sequence (DNA): TGTGCCAGCAGCTTGCGAGGGAACAATGAGCAGTTCTTC. The chain has TRBV5-4 and TRBJ2-1, with D possibly TRBD2 on 5 matching bases. V was cut by 1 base and J by 5 bases, with 7 bases left in between. Germline V lookup: CDR1 SGHNT, CDR2 YYREEE (reference sequence). The CDR3 runs to 13 residues.

V usage is TRBV11-2 and J usage is TRBJ1-1, with D possibly matching TRBD1 (6 bases). Trimming cost V 2 bases and J 11 bases, with 6 bases left between them. The CDR3 sequence is 10 residues long. Germline assignment: CDR1 SGHAT and CDR2 FQNNGV. In DNA form, the CDR3 reads TGTGCCAGCAGCTTAAGGGGGGCTTTCTTT. The encoded protein is CASSLRGAFF.

This chain connects TRBV5-1 to TRBJ2-5, with 9 bases that match TRBD1. The V and J ends lost 4 bases and 5 bases, in that order; junction bases with no gene match: 6. The germline V gene has CDR1 SGHRS and CDR2 YFSETQ. This CDR3 is 14 amino acids long. Written as DNA, the CDR3 is TGCGCCAGCAGCACGGGACAGGGAAGGGAGACCCAGTACTTC. Amino acids: CASSTGQGRETQYF.

J is TRBJ2-3 and V is TRBV7-2; TRBD2 matches 9 bases. This CDR3 region has 16 residues. J was trimmed by 2 bases and V by 5 bases; bases with no gene match: 8. Germline CDR1 reads SGHTA; CDR2 reads FQGNSA. The CDR3 nucleotides read TGTGCCAGCAGCGCCAACCTAGCGGGGTACACAGATACGCAGTATTTT. Its translation: CASSANLAGYTDTQYF.

The chain joins TRBV20-1 to TRBJ1-1; D is perhaps TRBD1 (5 bases). V was cut by 6 bases and J by 3 bases, with 8 bases left in between. Germline CDR1 is DFQATT and CDR2 is SNEGSKA (reference sequence). The CDR3 is made up of 11 amino acids. The CDR3 protein is CSAPGDTEAFF. CDR3 coding DNA: TGCAGTGCACCGGGGGACACTGAAGCTTTCTTT.

The chain links TRBV5-1 to TRBJ2-2; D perhaps matches TRBD2 (6 bases). Trimming took 4 bases from V and 12 from J, leaving 19 bases between them. The germline V gene encodes CDR1 SGHRS and CDR2 YFSETQ. The CDR3 totals 14 residues. The CDR3 here is CASSPAGGSGKLFF. The CDR3 nucleotides read TGCGCCAGCAGCCCCGCTGGGGGGTCGGGCAAGCTGTTTTTT.

V and J are TRBV4-1 and TRBJ2-1, with D possibly TRBD1 on 6 matching bases. The V end was cut by 4 bases, the J end by 3 bases, with 10 bases between. Germline V gene data show CDR1 as MGHRA and CDR2 as YSYEKL. The CDR3 covers 14 residues. CDR3 in DNA: TGCGCCAGCAGCCCTGCCAGGGGCTACAATGAGCAGTTCTTC. It codes for CASSPARGYNEQFF.